This TCR beta chain was recovered during a study of blood T cells in healthy people across ages. Study-wide points: Naive T cell percentage showed a strong correlation with the diversity of TCR beta. Bulk PBMC profiling left naive and antigen-experienced comparisons inconclusive.

In germline, CDR1 is LGHNA, CDR2 YSLEER. The CDR3 contains 19 residues. The ends lost 0 bases at V and 9 bases at J; junction bases unmatched: 18. Combining a sample-barcoded 5' primer with a J-beta primer mix, a second PCR ran for about 7 to 11 cycles. Each cDNA molecule received a tag from a template-switch adaptor that had 12 random nucleotides. TCRdb itself ran the 5' RACE reads through MiXCR, one entry per CDR3 protein. The table shows hundreds of thousands of distinct CDR3 sequences, with approximately 59% occurring only once. A remark on this clonotype: Its antigen is undetermined.

The sequencing sample was made of blood. This TCR came from a man younger than 45 in good health. This chain uses TRBV4-3 with TRBJ2-1, with TRBD1 identical over 9 bases. The CDR3 here is CASSQDWGTGSGMGGEQFF. The CDR3 DNA follows: TGCGCCAGCAGCCAAGATTGGGGGACAGGGTCTGGTATGGGAGGTGAGCAGTTCTTC.